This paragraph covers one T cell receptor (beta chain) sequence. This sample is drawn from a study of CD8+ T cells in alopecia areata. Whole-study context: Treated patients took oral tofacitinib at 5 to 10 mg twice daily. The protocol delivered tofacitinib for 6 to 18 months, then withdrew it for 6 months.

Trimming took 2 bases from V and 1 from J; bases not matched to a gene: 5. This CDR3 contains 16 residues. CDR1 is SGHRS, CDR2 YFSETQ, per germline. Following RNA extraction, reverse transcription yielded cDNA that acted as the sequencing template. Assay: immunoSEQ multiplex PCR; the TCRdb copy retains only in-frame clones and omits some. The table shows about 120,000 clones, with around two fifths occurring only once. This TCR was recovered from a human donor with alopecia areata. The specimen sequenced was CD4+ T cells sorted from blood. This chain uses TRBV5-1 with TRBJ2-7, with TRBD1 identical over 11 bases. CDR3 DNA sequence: TGCGCCAGCAGCTTCCGGACAGGGGGCATATCCTACGAGCAGTACTTC. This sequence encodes CASSFRTGGISYEQYF. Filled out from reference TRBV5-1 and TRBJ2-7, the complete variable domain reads KAGVTQTPRYLIKTRGQQVTLSCSPISGHRSVSWYQQTPGQGLQFLFEYFSETQRNKGNFPGRFSGRQFSNSRSEMNVSTLELGDSALYLCASSFRTGGISYEQYFGPGTRLTVT.